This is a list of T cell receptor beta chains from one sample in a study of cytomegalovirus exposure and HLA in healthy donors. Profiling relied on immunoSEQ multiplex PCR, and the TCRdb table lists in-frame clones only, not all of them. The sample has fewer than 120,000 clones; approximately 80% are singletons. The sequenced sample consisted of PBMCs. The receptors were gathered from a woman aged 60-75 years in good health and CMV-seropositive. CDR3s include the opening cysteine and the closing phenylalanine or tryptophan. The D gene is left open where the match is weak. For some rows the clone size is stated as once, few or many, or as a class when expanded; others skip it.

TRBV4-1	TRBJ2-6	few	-	CASRLSGAPEKSDVLTF	TGCGCCAGCAGGCTTAGTGGGGCCCCGGAGAAGTCGGACGTCCTGACTTTC
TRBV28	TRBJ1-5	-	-	CASSLAGGNQPQHF	TGTGCCAGCAGTCTAGCAGGTGGCAATCAGCCCCAGCATTTT
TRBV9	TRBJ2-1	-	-	CASSFLGQANNEQFF	TGTGCCAGCAGCTTCCTTGGGCAGGCAAACAATGAGCAGTTCTTC
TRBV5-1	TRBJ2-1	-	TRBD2	CASSLGSRGLAFYNEQFF	TGCGCCAGCAGCTTGGGTAGTCGCGGACTAGCGTTCTACAATGAGCAGTTCTTC
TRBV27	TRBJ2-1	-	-	CASSLYLATEYNEQFF	TGTGCCAGCAGTTTATACCTAGCGACCGAGTACAATGAGCAGTTCTTC
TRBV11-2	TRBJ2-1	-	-	CASSLLTAARIIHNEQFF	TGTGCCAGCAGCTTATTAACCGCGGCCCGGATTATTCACAATGAGCAGTTCTTC
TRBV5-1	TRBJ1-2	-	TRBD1	CASSLDRGQGYTF	TGCGCCAGCAGCTTGGACAGGGGGCAAGGCTACACCTTC
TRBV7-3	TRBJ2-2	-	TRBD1	CASREQGAVNTGELFF	TGTGCCAGCAGGGAACAGGGGGCCGTGAACACCGGGGAGCTGTTTTTT
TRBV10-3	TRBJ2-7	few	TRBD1	CAISPGGAYEQYF	TGTGCCATCAGTCCAGGGGGCGCATACGAGCAGTACTTC
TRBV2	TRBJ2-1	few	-	CASSPLHNEQFF	TGTGCCAGCAGTCCCCTTCACAATGAGCAGTTCTTC
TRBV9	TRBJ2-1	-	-	CASTGTGYNEQFF	TGTGCCAGCACCGGGACTGGGTACAATGAGCAGTTCTTC
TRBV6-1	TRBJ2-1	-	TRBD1	CASSGQGLYNEQFF	TGTGCCAGCAGTGGACAGGGTTTGTACAATGAGCAGTTCTTC
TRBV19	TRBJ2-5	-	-	CASSPQRNGVETQYF	TGTGCCAGTAGTCCGCAACGGAACGGGGTAGAGACCCAGTACTTC
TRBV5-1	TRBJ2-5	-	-	CASSRSPRQYQETQYF	TGCGCCAGCAGTCGCAGCCCCCGACAGTACCAAGAGACCCAGTACTTC
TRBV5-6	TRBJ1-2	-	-	CASSPTGRQGYTF	TGTGCCAGCAGCCCGACGGGGAGGCAGGGCTACACCTTC
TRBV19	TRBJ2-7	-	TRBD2	CASSILGGALDEQYF	TGTGCCAGTAGTATCCTCGGGGGGGCGCTCGACGAGCAGTACTTC
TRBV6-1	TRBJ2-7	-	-	CASSEDLSGRGEQYF	TGTGCCAGCAGTGAAGATCTCTCTGGCCGCGGCGAGCAGTACTTC
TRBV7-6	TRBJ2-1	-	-	CASSARVPHEQFF	TGTGCCAGCAGCGCCAGGGTTCCCCATGAGCAGTTCTTC
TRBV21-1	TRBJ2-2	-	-	CASSRSRGPPNTGELFF	TGTGCCAGCAGCAGGAGCAGGGGTCCCCCGAACACCGGGGAGCTGTTTTTT
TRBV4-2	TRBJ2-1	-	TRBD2	CASSQVGTSGDNEQFF	TGTGCCAGCAGCCAAGTTGGGACTAGCGGCGACAATGAGCAGTTCTTC
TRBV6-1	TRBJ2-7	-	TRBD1	CAIRGQGIDEQYF	TGTGCCATCAGGGGACAGGGGATCGACGAGCAGTACTTC
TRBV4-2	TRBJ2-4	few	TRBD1	CASSPAPGTGIQYF	TGTGCCAGCAGCCCAGCTCCCGGGACAGGGATTCAGTACTTC
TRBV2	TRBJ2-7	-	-	CASSGGLAGYEQYF	TGTGCCAGCAGTGGGGGCTTGGCGGGGTACGAGCAGTACTTC
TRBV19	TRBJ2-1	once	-	CASSSAGTEQFF	TGTGCCAGTAGTAGCGCCGGGACAGAGCAGTTCTTC
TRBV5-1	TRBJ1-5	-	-	CASHPGPNQPQHF	TGCGCCAGCCATCCAGGGCCCAATCAGCCCCAGCATTTT
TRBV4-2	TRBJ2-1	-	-	CASSQEDQRLALYNEQFF	TGTGCCAGCAGCCAAGAGGATCAGCGGCTAGCGCTCTACAATGAGCAGTTCTTC
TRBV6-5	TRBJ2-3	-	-	CASSYSVNSGQYPQYF	TGTGCCAGCAGTTACTCCGTGAATAGCGGCCAATACCCGCAGTATTTT
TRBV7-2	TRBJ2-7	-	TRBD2	CASSFGGSSYEQYF	TGTGCCAGCAGCTTCGGCGGGAGCTCCTACGAGCAGTACTTC
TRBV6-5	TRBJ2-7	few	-	CASRHRDEQYF	TGTGCCAGCAGGCACAGGGACGAGCAGTACTTC
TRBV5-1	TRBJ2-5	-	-	CASSLDAGQETQYF	TGCGCCAGCAGCTTGGATGCAGGGCAAGAGACCCAGTACTTC
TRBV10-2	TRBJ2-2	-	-	CASRQGSGWGNNNRNTGELFF	TGCGCCAGCAGGCAGGGCAGTGGATGGGGCAACAACAACCGTAACACCGGGGAGCTGTTTTTT
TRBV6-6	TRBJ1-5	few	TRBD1	CASSYGTGPIQPQHF	TGTGCCAGCAGTTACGGGACAGGGCCAATTCAGCCCCAGCATTTT
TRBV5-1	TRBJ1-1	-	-	CASSPRPTGQNTEAFF	TGCGCCAGCAGCCCCCGACCAACAGGACAGAACACTGAAGCTTTCTTT
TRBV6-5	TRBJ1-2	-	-	CASSYPGSGYTF	TGTGCCAGCAGTTACCCGGGTTCCGGCTACACCTTC
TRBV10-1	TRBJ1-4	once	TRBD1	CARTTTDRGLNEKLFF	TGCGCCAGGACTACTACCGACAGGGGGCTTAATGAAAAACTGTTTTTT
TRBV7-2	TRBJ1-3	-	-	CASSTRPTAPQGSGNTIYF	TGTGCCAGCAGCACTCGCCCGACAGCTCCTCAGGGCTCTGGAAACACCATATATTTT
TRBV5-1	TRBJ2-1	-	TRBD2	CASSFRTSGRGEQFF	TGCGCCAGCAGCTTCCGGACTAGCGGGAGGGGTGAGCAGTTCTTC
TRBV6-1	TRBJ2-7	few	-	CASSNQYEQYF	TGTGCCAGCAGCAACCAGTACGAGCAGTACTTC
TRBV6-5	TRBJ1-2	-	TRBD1	CASSIRQGVPWGYTF	TGTGCCAGCAGTATAAGACAGGGCGTTCCCTGGGGCTACACCTTC
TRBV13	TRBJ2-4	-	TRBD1	CASSSRTGINIQYF	TGTGCCAGCAGCTCCCGGACAGGGATAAACATTCAGTACTTC
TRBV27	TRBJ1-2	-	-	CASSPRIDSYGYTF	TGTGCCAGCAGCCCTAGGATCGACAGTTATGGCTACACCTTC
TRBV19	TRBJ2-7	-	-	CASSIDLWGLYEQYF	TGTGCCAGTAGTATAGATCTATGGGGCCTCTACGAGCAGTACTTC
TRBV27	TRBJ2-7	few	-	CASTRGVEQYF	TGTGCCAGCACCAGGGGAGTCGAGCAGTACTTC
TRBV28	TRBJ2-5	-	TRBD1	CASSFGTGRETQYF	TGTGCCAGCAGTTTCGGGACAGGCAGAGAGACCCAGTACTTC
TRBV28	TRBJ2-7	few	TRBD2	CASSLSGKNYEQYF	TGTGCCAGCAGCCTCAGCGGGAAAAACTACGAGCAGTACTTC
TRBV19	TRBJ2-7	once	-	CASSLSGLSYEQYF	TGTGCCAGTAGTTTGAGCGGGCTCTCCTACGAGCAGTACTTC
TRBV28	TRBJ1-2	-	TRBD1	CASSAGQGHYGYTF	TGTGCCAGCAGTGCTGGACAGGGACATTATGGCTACACCTTC
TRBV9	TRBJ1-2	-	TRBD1	CASSPRTGQGYGYTF	TGTGCCAGCAGCCCACGGACCGGACAGGGATATGGCTACACCTTC
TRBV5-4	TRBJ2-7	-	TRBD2	CASSLGGVAGVGQYF	TGTGCCAGCAGCTTGGGGGGGGTAGCGGGAGTGGGACAGTACTTC
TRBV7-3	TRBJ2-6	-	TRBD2	CASGLAGGSGGANVLTF	TGTGCCAGTGGACTAGCGGGAGGATCGGGTGGGGCCAACGTCCTGACTTTC
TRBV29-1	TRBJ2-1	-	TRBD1	CSASEPGQGGNEQFF	TGCAGCGCATCAGAACCGGGACAGGGGGGGAATGAGCAGTTCTTC
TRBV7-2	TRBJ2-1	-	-	CASSFAGGQFF	TGTGCCAGCAGCTTCGCCGGTGGGCAGTTCTTC
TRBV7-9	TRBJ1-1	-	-	CASSLDVGVQNTEAFF	TGTGCCAGCAGCTTAGATGTGGGAGTTCAGAACACTGAAGCTTTCTTT
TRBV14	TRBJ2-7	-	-	CASSQGWGLEQYF	TGTGCCAGCAGCCAAGGCTGGGGACTCGAGCAGTACTTC
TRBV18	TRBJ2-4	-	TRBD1	CASSSSNDRACDF	TGTGCCAGCTCATCATCAAACGACAGGGCCTGTGACTTC
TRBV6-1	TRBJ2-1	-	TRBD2	CASRVGTSGSDEQFF	TGTGCCAGCAGGGTAGGGACTAGCGGGAGTGATGAGCAGTTCTTC